The rows below give T cell receptor beta chains drawn from one sample of a study of vaccination effects on CD4 cells after COVID-19. Antigens of these TCRs are unknown. Some clones are missing from TCRdb's copy, which holds only in-frame ones; the method was immunoSEQ multiplex PCR. The sample holds 30,000 or so clones, roughly 74% seen once. The source was CD4+ T cells from PBMCs cultured with HCoV-NL63 spike peptides, collected after COVID-19 vaccination. The receptors originated from a human donor who received a COVID-19 vaccine. Both conserved end residues are part of each CDR3. A D gene is named only where the DNA matches it firmly. Clone size is not always given. Where it is, it says once, few, many or a class for expanded clones.

j_call,d_call,v_call,clone_size,cdr3_length,cdr3_aa,cdr3_nt
TRBJ1-2,TRBD1,TRBV2,NA,17,CAGSPRTGTRVGLVYTF,TGTGCCGGGTCGCCACGGACAGGGACGCGAGTAGGGTTGGTCTACACCTTC
TRBJ2-7,NA,TRBV4-1,NA,14,CASSQSSVWAEQYF,TGCGCCAGCAGCCAGTCTAGCGTTTGGGCCGAGCAGTACTTC
TRBJ1-6,NA,TRBV5-4,few,16,CASKFVGSSYNSPLHF,TGTGCCAGCAAGTTCGTCGGGAGCTCCTATAATTCACCCCTCCACTTT
TRBJ2-3,NA,TRBV7-9,NA,15,CASSSPGRGTDTQYF,TGTGCCAGCAGTTCTCCTGGGCGGGGCACAGATACGCAGTATTTT
TRBJ1-5,TRBD1,TRBV5-6,NA,16,CASSYTATGKGQPQHF,TGTGCCAGCAGCTATACTGCGACAGGGAAGGGGCAGCCCCAGCATTTT
TRBJ1-2,NA,TRBV27,NA,15,CASSLSQGWAGGYTF,TGTGCCAGCAGTTTGTCGCAGGGCTGGGCAGGAGGCTACACCTTC
TRBJ1-1,NA,TRBV10-3,NA,14,CATEDEGMNTEAFF,TGTGCCACGGAGGACGAGGGGATGAACACTGAAGCTTTCTTT
TRBJ2-7,TRBD1,TRBV10-3,NA,14,CAISDRQGGNEQYF,TGTGCCATCAGTGACCGACAGGGGGGTAACGAGCAGTACTTC
TRBJ2-3,TRBD1,TRBV10-3,NA,15,CAISESDRDTDTQYF,TGTGCCATCAGTGAGTCGGACAGGGACACAGATACGCAGTATTTT
TRBJ2-1,NA,TRBV4-2,NA,11,CASSQGPEQFF,TGTGCCAGCAGCCAAGGGCCTGAGCAGTTCTTC
TRBJ2-7,NA,TRBV2,NA,15,CASSEQGGSSYEQYF,TGTGCCAGCAGTGAGCAGGGGGGAAGCTCCTACGAGCAGTACTTC
TRBJ1-4,NA,TRBV4-1,NA,15,CASSQPGRTNEKLFF,TGCGCCAGCAGCCAACCGGGACGGACTAATGAAAAACTGTTTTTT
TRBJ2-7,TRBD1,TRBV3-1/TRBV3-2,medium-sized,16,CASSHRTGGFSYEQYF,TGTGCCAGCAGCCATCGGACAGGGGGATTTTCCTACGAGCAGTACTTC
TRBJ2-1,TRBD1,TRBV6-1,few,17,CASSEMAGGGNYNEQFF,TGTGCCAGCAGTGAAATGGCAGGGGGCGGTAATTACAATGAGCAGTTCTTC
TRBJ2-2,NA,TRBV2,once,13,CASATLNTGELFF,TGTGCCAGCGCGACTCTTAACACCGGGGAGCTGTTTTTT
TRBJ1-2,TRBD1,TRBV18,NA,13,CASSLTGGYGYTF,TGTGCCAGCTCGCTTACAGGGGGCTATGGCTACACCTTC
TRBJ1-2,NA,TRBV12-3/TRBV12-4,NA,13,CASSLGGDYGYTF,TGTGCCAGCAGTTTAGGGGGGGACTATGGCTACACCTTC
TRBJ1-1,NA,TRBV30,NA,13,CACSPQANTEAFF,TGTGCCTGTAGTCCCCAGGCGAACACTGAAGCTTTCTTT
TRBJ1-5,NA,TRBV5-1,once,14,CASSPTGGNQPQHF,TGCGCCAGCAGTCCGACGGGGGGGAATCAGCCCCAGCATTTT
TRBJ2-7,NA,TRBV28,few,12,CASSFGRYEQYF,TGTGCCAGCAGTTTCGGGCGCTACGAGCAGTACTTC
TRBJ1-1,NA,TRBV29-1,NA,13,CSVDLPQGREAFF,TGCAGCGTTGATCTTCCTCAGGGCCGCGAAGCTTTCTTT
TRBJ2-7,NA,TRBV5-1,NA,15,CASSFSGGTGREQYF,TGCGCCAGCAGCTTCAGTGGGGGAACGGGGCGCGAGCAGTACTTC
TRBJ2-1,NA,TRBV19,NA,13,CASRARRTSEQFF,TGTGCCAGTAGAGCACGGAGGACCAGTGAGCAGTTCTTC
TRBJ1-2,NA,TRBV6-1,NA,16,CASSQDRAGRYGGYTF,TGTGCCAGCAGTCAAGACCGGGCAGGGAGATATGGGGGCTACACCTTC
TRBJ2-2,TRBD1,TRBV5-4,NA,16,CASSLGQGLNTGELFF,TGTGCCAGCAGCTTGGGACAGGGGCTCAACACCGGGGAGCTGTTTTTT
TRBJ1-2,NA,TRBV20-1,few,11,CSARVYNGYTF,TGCAGTGCTAGAGTTTATAATGGCTACACCTTC
TRBJ1-2,NA,TRBV30,NA,14,CAWSRDFRNYGYTF,TGTGCCTGGAGTCGGGACTTTCGGAACTATGGCTACACCTTC
TRBJ2-2,TRBD1,TRBV2,NA,15,CASSGDRGGTGELFF,TGTGCCAGCAGTGGGGACAGGGGAGGGACCGGGGAGCTGTTTTTT
TRBJ2-3,TRBD1,TRBV11-1,NA,16,CASSPRGQGITDTQYF,TGTGCCAGCAGCCCGCGGGGACAGGGAATCACAGATACGCAGTATTTT
TRBJ2-3,NA,TRBV5-1,once,13,CASSYTLGDTQYF,TGCGCCAGCAGTTATACGTTGGGGGATACGCAGTATTTT
TRBJ1-1,TRBD1,TRBV6-5,NA,15,CASSYAGQGNTEAFF,TGTGCCAGCAGTTACGCGGGACAGGGGAATACTGAAGCTTTCTTT